These T cell receptor beta chains were read from a single sample in a study of graft-versus-host responses after intestinal transplantation. The data were produced by immunoSEQ multiplex PCR, yet TCRdb's version contains in-frame clones alone and is incomplete. Seen here are 40,000 to 55,000 clones, roughly 90% observed once, and the top ten hold 0.55% to 0.8%. What these receptors recognize is not known. The material sequenced was unstimulated CD4+ T cells sorted from spleen or lymph node cells, taken before transplant. These receptors originate from a human donor who was the organ donor for an intestinal transplant. The CDR3 runs from the conserved cysteine through the conserved F or W. A D gene is named only where the DNA matches it firmly. Clone size is not always given. Where it is, it says once, few, many or a class for expanded clones.

>TRBV30|.|once|TRBJ2-7
CAWSRGSGEQYF
TGTGCCTGGAGCCGGGGGTCCGGCGAGCAGTACTTC
>TRBV27|.|few|TRBJ1-2
CASSFPGFAGYTF
TGTGCCAGCAGTTTCCCAGGGTTTGCTGGCTACACCTTC
>TRBV7-9|TRBD2|.|TRBJ2-7
CASSFGTSVYEQYF
TGTGCCAGCAGCTTCGGGACTAGCGTATACGAGCAGTACTTC
>TRBV5-1|.|.|TRBJ1-4
CASSPDSFKGEKLFF
TGCGCCAGCAGCCCGGACAGTTTTAAAGGGGAAAAACTGTTTTTT
>TRBV18|.|.|TRBJ1-4
CASSPEGFREKLFF
TGTGCCAGCTCACCGGAGGGGTTCCGGGAAAAACTGTTTTTT
>TRBV7-8|.|.|TRBJ2-3
CASSLDHTDTQYF
TGTGCCAGCAGCTTAGATCACACAGATACGCAGTATTTT
>TRBV28|.|.|TRBJ1-3
CASRLGNRAAGNTIYF
TGTGCCAGCAGACTTGGAAACAGGGCTGCTGGAAACACCATATATTTT
>TRBV28|.|.|TRBJ2-3
CASSLRRRTDTQYF
TGTGCCAGCAGTTTGAGGCGGCGTACAGATACGCAGTATTTT
>TRBV7-9|.|.|TRBJ2-7
CASSLMTGYEQYF
TGTGCCAGCAGCTTAATGACGGGCTACGAGCAGTACTTC
>TRBV6-1|TRBD2|.|TRBJ2-1
CASSGGSGRAIRNEQFF
TGTGCCAGCAGTGGTGGTAGCGGGAGGGCCATTAGGAATGAGCAGTTCTTC
>TRBV9|TRBD2|.|TRBJ2-1
CASSSWASGTYLNEQFF
TGTGCCAGCAGCTCTTGGGCTAGCGGGACGTACCTCAATGAGCAGTTCTTC
>TRBV2|.|.|TRBJ2-4
CASNHPGWQKEDIQYF
TGTGCCAGCAATCACCCCGGGTGGCAGAAGGAGGACATTCAGTACTTC
>TRBV6-5|.|.|TRBJ2-1
CASSYQPGLANEQFF
TGTGCCAGCAGTTACCAACCGGGACTGGCTAATGAGCAGTTCTTC
>TRBV18|TRBD1|.|TRBJ2-5
CASSHRDSKETQYF
TGTGCCAGCTCACACCGGGACAGCAAAGAGACCCAGTACTTC
>TRBV6-6|.|once|TRBJ2-1
CASSIDNEQFF
TGTGCCAGCAGCATAGACAATGAGCAGTTCTTC
>TRBV5-6|.|few|TRBJ1-1
CASSSLGDTLNTEAFF
TGTGCCAGCAGCTCCCTCGGGGACACCCTGAACACTGAAGCTTTCTTT
>TRBV5-1|.|.|TRBJ2-7
CASSLVTGGAYEQYF
TGCGCCAGCAGCTTGGTGACAGGAGGAGCCTACGAGCAGTACTTC
>TRBV7-6|TRBD2|.|TRBJ2-1
CASSYLGGRAGYNEQFF
TGTGCCAGCAGCTATCTCGGCGGGAGGGCCGGCTACAATGAGCAGTTCTTC
>TRBV19|.|.|TRBJ2-6
CASSSTRRTGANVLTF
TGTGCCAGTAGTAGTACAAGGAGGACTGGGGCCAACGTCCTGACTTTC
>TRBV28|TRBD1|.|TRBJ1-2
CASSYRGYGYTF
TGTGCCAGCAGTTACAGGGGCTATGGCTACACCTTC
>TRBV7-2|.|few|TRBJ2-5
CASGLLETQYF
TGTGCCAGCGGGCTCCTGGAGACCCAGTACTTC
>TRBV30|.|.|TRBJ2-2
CARWSEKNTGELFF
TGTGCCCGTTGGTCGGAGAAGAACACCGGGGAGCTGTTTTTT
>TRBV18|TRBD1|.|TRBJ1-4
CASSPPGQGGTTNEKLFF
TGTGCCAGCTCACCACCGGGACAGGGGGGAACAACTAATGAAAAACTGTTTTTT
>TRBV7-7|TRBD2|.|TRBJ2-5
CASSSNPGGRDQYF
TGTGCTAGCAGCTCAAACCCGGGGGGTAGAGACCAGTACTTC
>TRBV28|TRBD2|.|TRBJ2-7
CASSVQLAGVPYEQYF
TGTGCCAGCAGTGTACAACTAGCGGGGGTCCCCTACGAGCAGTACTTC
>TRBV5-1|.|.|TRBJ2-1
CASSLSLGLSSYNEQFF
TGCGCCAGCAGCTTGTCCCTTGGTCTAAGCTCCTACAATGAGCAGTTCTTC
>TRBV10-3|.|.|TRBJ2-7
CAISGTLTYEQYF
TGTGCCATCAGTGGGACTCTTACGTACGAGCAGTACTTC
>TRBV9|.|.|TRBJ1-2
CASSQFSFQGNYGYTF
TGTGCCAGCAGCCAGTTCTCGTTCCAGGGTAACTATGGCTACACCTTC
>TRBV7-9|TRBD1|.|TRBJ1-1
CASGDRVGSEAFF
TGTGCCAGCGGGGACAGGGTTGGGTCTGAAGCTTTCTTT
>TRBV15|TRBD2|once|TRBJ2-7
CATSRGGTISILDEQYF
TGTGCCACCAGCAGAGGAGGGACTATTAGCATTCTGGATGAGCAGTACTTC
>TRBV28|.|once|TRBJ1-2
CASSRGPYGYTF
TGTGCCAGCAGCAGGGGCCCTTATGGCTACACCTTC
>TRBV6-6|.|.|TRBJ1-1
CASRVHSMNTEAFF
TGTGCCAGCAGGGTACATTCCATGAACACTGAAGCTTTCTTT